This entry concerns a single TCR beta chain. This entry belongs to a study of cytotoxic CD8 clonotypes in ibrutinib-treated CLL. Study-level information: Among patients, around 24 responded partially and 2 completely; around 15 then stayed remitted and 12 progressed after median about six years.

Generated by immunoSEQ multiplex PCR, the TCRdb table keeps only in-frame clones and is missing some. The sample yields some 130,000 clones, approximately 90% seen once. The length of the CDR3 is 14 residues. V was pared by 7 bases and J by 1 base, with 4 bases of the junction left unmatched. The germline V gene encodes CDR1 MNHNS and CDR2 SASEGT. This TCR was sampled from a human donor with chronic lymphocytic leukemia. Sample: PBMCs, taken after 12 months of ibrutinib treatment. The J gene is TRBJ2-3, the V gene TRBV6-1; TRBD1 agrees at 8 bases. CDR3 sequence (DNA): TGTGCCAGCAAGTCGGGACAGGGCACAGATACGCAGTATTTT. As protein: CASKSGQGTDTQYF.